The sequence of this TCR beta chain was determined in a study of shared clonotypes between healthy human individuals. About the study: A donor's plate count was three for CD4 naive and three for CD4 memory; CD8 naive had two and CD8 memory one. Study-level findings and limits: Measured sharing among donors was expected to vary with sequencing depth.

CDR1 is SGHDT, CDR2 YYEEEE, per germline. V was clipped by 4 bases and J by 3 bases; unmatched bases: 3. This CDR3 comprises 14 residues. Concerning this clone: Its specificity is unknown.

Memory CD4+ cells were the fraction left after CD45RA+ naive selection. Sequencing was performed with immunoSEQ multiplex PCR; in TCRdb, only in-frame clones are kept and a portion is missing. The sample yields approximately 980,000 clones, 60% to 85% seen once. This sequence originates from a man aged 18 to 35 in good health. The gene calls are TRBV5-6 and TRBJ1-5; the match to TRBD1 covers 8 bases. The sample was memory CD4+ T cells sorted from blood. Specified subset: CD45RA-negative fraction. The CDR3 coding sequence is TGTGCCAGCAGCGTACAGGGGGTCAATCAGCCCCAGCATTTT. Residues: CASSVQGVNQPQHF.